The T cell receptor beta chain described here comes from a study of blood T cell repertoires in COVID-19. The germline V gene has CDR1 WSHSY and CDR2 SAAADI. The trim removed 4 bases at V and 0 bases at J, leaving 2 bases unmatched. The CDR3 is made up of 14 amino acids. As originally analysed: Nucleated cell number was recorded as an estimate derived from reference gene primer amplification. Here immunoSEQ multiplex PCR was the method, and the copy in TCRdb shows in-frame clones only, minus some. Clonal size and the V and J genes are those of that table, whereas D and trimming came from the DNA. Among under 130,000 clones, 84% were seen once, and the ten largest hold 12%.

The chain joins TRBV10-2 to TRBJ1-2, with TRBD1 matching 7 bases. This TCR was recovered from a human donor in a cohort sampled during active COVID-19. Sequenced input: peripheral blood. The CDR3 sequence is CASSGQGSNYGYTF. In DNA, the CDR3 is TGCGCCAGCAGTGGACAGGGTTCTAACTATGGCTACACCTTC.